The sequence of this T cell receptor beta chain was determined in a study of response to subunit inactivated influenza vaccine. Worth noting for this clonotype: Its specificity is not known.

Each CDR3 protein is one row after TCRdb ran MiXCR on the RT-PCR reads. The sample has 650,000 to 850,000 distinct CDR3 sequences; 11% to 15% are singletons. CDR3 length equals 17 residues. Germline-derived CDR1 and CDR2 are SGHTA and FQGNSA. Trimming pared 1 base from V and 0 bases from J, leaving 12 bases between. Study conclusions and caveats: Only a handful of new T cells, the authors suggested, are recruited with each seasonal influenza vaccination.

The chain uses TRBV7-2 and TRBJ2-2; D is ambiguous. The source material was PBMCs from blood, sampled roughly 15 days before vaccination. This clonotype was obtained from a man aged 45-65 years who received an inactivated influenza vaccine. CDR3 loop: CASSLGSRATNTGELFF. Written as DNA, the CDR3 is TGTGCCAGCAGCTTAGGCTCTAGGGCCACGAACACCGGGGAGCTGTTTTTT.